This entry describes one T cell receptor beta chain. Its cognate antigen is unknown. PCR amplification relied on 60 Vbeta primers (plus 13 Jbeta primers). The method was immunoSEQ multiplex PCR; TCRdb's version includes in-frame clones alone and lacks a portion of them. The table shows 100,000 to 150,000 clones, with 77% occurring only once. This specimen comes from a study of cytomegalovirus exposure and HLA in healthy donors. For the study at large: Drawn from HLA-typed donors, roughly 87 million unique TCRs were held in an early data release. Study-wide findings and caveats: Per a prior analysis, the majority of TCR beta V segments were productive roughly 90% or roughly 30% of the time. No immune exposure information besides CMV serostatus was available.

This TCR derives from a male donor in good health and CMV-seropositive. The sample consisted of PBMCs.

CDR3 bases: TGTGCCAGCAGCTTAGACAGAAACAATGAGCAGTTCTTC. It is translated as CASSLDRNNEQFF. The chain combines TRBV11-2 with TRBJ2-1; D remains ambiguous. Germline loops: CDR1 SGHAT, CDR2 FQNNGV. V lost 0 bases and J lost 5, with 5 bases in between. This CDR3 is built from 13 residues.